This T cell receptor (beta chain) stems from a study of blood T cell repertoires in COVID-19. The CDR3 contains 15 residues. Germline CDR1 is SGHRS and CDR2 is YFSETQ. Trimming cost V 3 bases and J 7 bases, with 16 bases left between them. Seattle's enrolled individuals joined amid active infection and were then monitored longitudinally. The data were produced by immunoSEQ multiplex PCR, yet TCRdb's version contains in-frame clones alone and is incomplete. Of approximately 200,000 clones detected, around four fifths appear once; the ten largest clones hold 10%. The TCR comes from a woman older than 75 with COVID-19, enrolled during active disease. What was sequenced was peripheral blood. The gene calls are TRBV5-1 and TRBJ2-2, with D hard to call. The CDR3 DNA follows: TGCGCCAGCAGCTCCAAATTAGCCGGCGGCGGGGAGCTGTTTTTT. It specifies CASSSKLAGGGELFF.